These 17 T cell receptor beta chains were all obtained from the same sample, sequenced in a study of graft-versus-host responses after intestinal transplantation. Here immunoSEQ multiplex PCR was the method, and the copy in TCRdb shows in-frame clones only, minus some. The sample includes 20,000 to 25,000 clones, over 35% of them seen just once. The study plated some 200,000 CFSE-labeled responders with some 200,000 irradiated, violet-dye-labeled stimulators. The sequenced sample was alloreactive CD8+ T cells from a mixed lymphocyte reaction culture, obtained before transplantation. As to subset: CFSE-low proliferating T cells sorted from roughly 6-day pre-transplant mixed lymphocyte reaction (GvH or HvG direction). Receptor source: a human patient who was an organ donor for intestinal transplantation.

By sample fraction, this clone is medium-sized. This rearrangement joins TRBV19 to TRBJ2-1; 7 bases agree with TRBD1. The J segment lost 3 bases and the V segment lost 4 bases, leaving 6 bases of the junction unmatched. The CDR3 covers 15 residues. Germline assignment: CDR1 LNHDA and CDR2 SQIVND (reference sequence). CDR3 sequence reads: CASSNAAGGYNEQFF. The DNA of the CDR3 is TGTGCCAGTAGTAATGCGGCAGGGGGCTACAATGAGCAGTTCTTC.

This clone was observed a few times. The V call is TRBV29-1, the J call TRBJ2-1, with 10 bases matching TRBD1. After removal of 7 bases from V and 7 bases from J, the junction contained 7 bases not matched to a gene. The CDR3 totals 13 residues. Germline CDR1 SQVTM, CDR2 ANQGSEA. The CDR3 nucleotides are TGCAGCGCTGGGACAGGGGTCTTAAATGAGCAGTTCTTC. Translated, it gives CSAGTGVLNEQFF.

This rearrangement joins TRBV5-1 to TRBJ2-3; D unclear. Germline CDR1 SGHRS, CDR2 YFSETQ. The CDR3 spans 11 residues. The V end lost 2 bases, the J end lost 2 bases, and 0 bases lay between the germline ends. The CDR3 coding sequence is TGCGCCAGCAGCTTCACAGATACGCAGTATTTT. It codes for CASSFTDTQYF.

The chain uses TRBV4-3 and TRBJ2-2; D not certain. The ends were cut back, 8 bases at V and 0 bases at J, with 7 bases in the middle. CDR1 is LGHNA, CDR2 YSLEER, per germline. The CDR3 contains 13 residues. The CDR3 spells CASGLANTGELFF. As DNA, the CDR3 is TGCGCCAGCGGGTTAGCGAACACCGGGGAGCTGTTTTTT.

J is TRBJ1-2 and V is TRBV27, with D maybe TRBD1 (5 bases). The CDR3 runs 15 residues. Trimming pared 0 bases from V and 6 bases from J, leaving 14 bases between. Per the germline V gene, CDR1 is MNHEY and CDR2 is SMNVEV (reference sequence). The CDR3 sequence is CASSLSYGGWDGYTF. CDR3 nucleotide sequence: TGTGCCAGCAGTTTATCTTATGGGGGGTGGGATGGCTACACCTTC.

This clone occurred a few times. V and J are TRBV28 and TRBJ1-2, with no clear D. The V and J ends lost 8 bases and 4 bases respectively, with 14 bases between them. The V gene's germline CDR1 is MDHEN and CDR2 SYDVKM. The CDR3 extends over 13 amino acids. The CDR3 sequence is CASVDRTGYGYTF. The CDR3 DNA is TGTGCCAGCGTAGACCGGACTGGCTATGGCTACACCTTC.

This chain joins TRBV6-5 and TRBJ2-6; D might be TRBD1 (5 bases). Trimming removed 4 bases from V and 4 bases from J, with 8 bases in between. This CDR3 has 14 amino acids. Germline V gene sequence: CDR1 MNHEY, CDR2 SVGAGI. The CDR3 DNA sequence: TGTGCCAGCAGTTGGACACTGGGGGCCAACGTCCTGACTTTC. Translating gives CASSWTLGANVLTF.

The genes are TRBV21-1 and TRBJ2-2; the DNA was not compared with TRBD1, the D call given in the table. TRBV21-1 is described as a pseudogene. The CDR3 consists of 14 residues. CDR3 residues: CASSKGQGVVELFF. In nucleotides, the CDR3 is TGTGCCAGCAGCAAAGGACAGGGGGTTGTGGAGCTGTTTTTT.

The genes are TRBV4-3 and TRBJ2-5; D possibly corresponds to TRBD2 (5 bases). The germline V gene encodes CDR1 LGHNA and CDR2 YSLEER. Trimming removed 0 bases from V and 9 bases from J, with 11 bases in between. CDR3 length equals 13 residues. The DNA for the CDR3 is TGCGCCAGCAGCCAAGATTCGGGAACTCCCCAGTACTTC. This translates into CASSQDSGTPQYF.

The genes are TRBV6-5 and TRBJ2-7, with D perhaps matching TRBD1 (6 bases). Trimming left V 5 bases short and J 7 bases short, with 18 bases between. CDR3 size: 14 residues. Germline CDR1 reads MNHEY; CDR2 reads SVGAGI. CDR3 bases: TGTGCCAGCAGTCCTCAGGCAACAGGGATGGAGCAGTACTTC. Its translation is CASSPQATGMEQYF.

By sample share, this clone is medium-sized. The V call is TRBV13, the J call TRBJ2-7; D is possibly TRBD1 (5 bases). CDR3 length: 14 residues. Trimming stripped 6 bases from V and 3 bases from J, with 15 bases between. Germline V CDR1 and CDR2: PRHDT, FYEKMQ (reference sequence). The CDR3 is CASRSTDRIYEQYF. CDR3 DNA: TGTGCCAGCAGATCGACAGATAGAATCTACGAGCAGTACTTC.

J is TRBJ2-5 and V is TRBV6-5, with D tentatively TRBD1 (5 bases). The V and J ends lost 3 bases and 4 bases respectively, with 9 bases between them. Germline-derived CDR1 and CDR2 are MNHEY and SVGAGI. The CDR3 extends over 13 amino acids. The CDR3 loop reads CASSYLGRETQYF. The DNA for the CDR3 is TGTGCCAGCAGTTATTTGGGGCGAGAGACCCAGTACTTC.

This clone was observed a few times. The V call is TRBV6-1, the J call TRBJ2-7, with D uncertain. The V end was cut by 6 bases, the J end by 0 bases, with 6 bases between. The CDR3 loop spans 12 amino acids. CDR1 and CDR2 (germline): MNHNS, SASEGT. Here the CDR3 reads CASSPSSYEQYF. The CDR3 nucleotides are TGTGCCAGCAGCCCCAGCTCCTACGAGCAGTACTTC.

This clone is judged medium-sized. The chain carries TRBV19 and TRBJ2-7, with a tentative D call TRBD2 (5 bases). The V and J ends lost 8 bases and 4 bases respectively, with 15 bases between them. CDR3 length equals 13 residues. Germline V gives CDR1 LNHDA, CDR2 SQIVND (reference sequence). CDR3 protein: CASAHGVGYEQYF. The CDR3 DNA reads TGTGCCAGTGCCCACGGGGTAGGGTACGAGCAGTACTTC.

Comment on this clone: With only one base between it and a far larger clone, this is likely a read error. V is TRBV5-8 and J is TRBJ1-1; D might be TRBD1 (6 bases). The V and J ends lost 4 bases and 5 bases respectively, with 18 bases between them. This CDR3 is built from 15 residues. The germline V gene has CDR1 SGHTS and CDR2 YDEGEE. The CDR3 protein is CASSQVVRGYTEAFF. As DNA, the CDR3 is TGTGCCAGCAGCCAAGTCGTCAGGGGTTATACTGAAGCTTTCTTT.

The genes are TRBV5-5 and TRBJ2-7, with D perhaps being TRBD1 or TRBD2 (5 bases each). Trimming removed 3 bases at V and 4 bases at J, with 17 bases between. CDR3 length: 15 residues. The V gene's germline CDR1 is SGHKS and CDR2 YYEKEE (reference sequence). The CDR3 DNA reads as TGTGCCAGCAGCTATCCGGGACCGTATCCTTACGAGCAGTACTTC. Translated, it gives CASSYPGPYPYEQYF.

This clone was counted only a few times. The V call is TRBV29-1, the J call TRBJ2-5, with a tentative D call TRBD1 (6 bases). CDR1 and CDR2 from the germline V gene are SQVTM and ANQGSEA. The CDR3 extends over 16 amino acids. Trimming cost V 0 bases and J 2 bases, with 16 bases left between them. CDR3 nucleotide sequence: TGCAGCGTTGAAGACGTACAGGGTGAATTTCAAGAGACCCAGTACTTC. This gives the protein CSVEDVQGEFQETQYF. Full variable domain (missing parts from reference TRBV29-1 and TRBJ2-5): SAVISQKPSRDICQRGTSLTIQCQVDSQVTMMFWYRQQPGQSLTLIATANQGSEATYESGFVIDKFPISRPNLTFSTLTVSNMSPEDSSIYLCSVEDVQGEFQETQYFGPGTRLLVL.